These 7 T cell receptor beta chains were sequenced from one sample in a study of spatial heterogeneity in lung cancer. Indicated time point: sample taken at primary tumor resection. Sequencing was performed on whole RNA extracted from tumor and nontumor lung tissue, or from frozen PBMC, and the material was left unsorted. Using its own MiXCR run on the 5' RACE reads, TCRdb lists one record per CDR3 protein. The top ten hold around 36% of the sample, which has 4,700 or so distinct CDR3 sequences, almost 35% seen once. Sequenced material: PBMCs, taken at surgery. All receptors come from a male donor with early-stage non-small cell lung cancer.

This clonotype appeared a few times. This beta chain is off target for a library built for alpha chains, so its abundance means little. The chain combines TRBV6-5 with TRBJ2-5, with 9 bases identical to TRBD1. Germline V CDR1 and CDR2: MNHEY, SVGAGI. V was clipped by 6 bases and J by 4 bases; unmatched bases: 12. The CDR3 has 16 residues. The CDR3 reads CASSPPGTGRRETQYF. The DNA for the CDR3 is TGTGCCAGCAGCCCTCCGGGGACAGGGAGAAGAGAGACCCAGTACTTC.

Judged by abundance, this clonotype is medium-sized. Within a library made for alpha chains, this beta chain is off target, and its count is uninformative. The CDR3 spells CASSLSSKRGPYEQYF. The CDR3 DNA reads TGTGCCAGCAGCTTATCGAGTAAGCGGGGTCCCTACGAGCAGTACTTC. The chain couples TRBV7-8 to TRBJ2-7; 7 nucleotides line up with TRBD2. With V trimmed by 2 bases and J by 2 bases, 9 bases remained unmatched. This CDR3 is built from 16 residues. Germline V gene sequence: CDR1 SGHVS, CDR2 FQNEAQ. Combining the CDR3 with reference TRBV7-8 and TRBJ2-7 gives the whole variable domain GAGVSQSPRYKVAKRGQDVALRCDPISGHVSLFWYQQALGQGPEFLTYFQNEAQLDKSGLPSDRFFAERPEGSVSTLKIQRTQQEDSAVYLCASSLSSKRGPYEQYFGPGTRLTVT.

This clonotype was picked up one time. The library was built for alpha chains, so this beta chain is an off-target read and its size means little. This chain uses TRBV29-1 with TRBJ2-3; TRBD1 aligns across 8 bases. Per the germline V gene, CDR1 is SQVTM and CDR2 is ANQGSEA. The CDR3 covers 13 residues. Trimming took 7 bases from V and 8 from J; bases not matched to a gene: 11. The CDR3: CSAADRAAATQYF. DNA of the CDR3: TGCAGCGCAGCGGACAGGGCCGCGGCTACGCAGTATTTT.

The table lists this clonotype with a few counts. The size of this beta chain means little, since it is a stray read in a library made for alpha chains. The chain uses TRBV5-4 and TRBJ2-5, with D perhaps being TRBD1 or TRBD2 (5 bases each). Germline-derived CDR1 and CDR2 are SGHNT and YYREEE (reference sequence). The CDR3 has 14 amino acids. Trimming stripped 4 bases from V and 1 base from J, with 11 bases between. The chain's CDR3 is CASSAPGPQETQYF. CDR3 DNA: TGTGCCAGCAGCGCACCGGGACCCCAAGAGACCCAGTACTTC. The whole variable domain, filled in from reference TRBV5-4 and TRBJ2-5, reads ETGVTQSPTHLIKTRGQQVTLRCSSQSGHNTVSWYQQALGQGPQFIFQYYREEENGRGNFPPRFSGLQFPNYSSELNVNALELDDSALYLCASSAPGPQETQYFGPGTRLLVL.

This clonotype counts as large. Since the library was made to target alpha chains, this beta chain is a stray read and its abundance is not meaningful. The CDR3 nucleotides are TGCAGTGCCCGGGACCCCGATAGGGAGACCCAGTACTTC. Its protein product is CSARDPDRETQYF. The J gene is TRBJ2-5, the V gene TRBV20-1; D could derive from TRBD1 or TRBD2 (5 bases each). The germline gives CDR1 DFQATT, CDR2 SNEGSKA (reference sequence). This CDR3 is 13 amino acids long. V lost 6 bases and J lost 5, with 16 bases in between.

In this sample, this clonotype turned up once. This beta chain appears as a stray read in a library generated for alpha chains; its size is not informative. J is TRBJ2-5 and V is TRBV28; TRBD2 is a possible D gene (5 bases). The length of the CDR3 is 15 residues. V lost 4 bases, J lost 5 bases, and 17 bases lay in between. From germline, CDR1 is MDHEN and CDR2 SYDVKM. The CDR3 DNA is TGTGCCAGCAGTTCCCCTACTAGATTTGATGAGACCCAGTACTTC. Amino acid sequence: CASSSPTRFDETQYF.

Turning to this clonotype: This beta chain is off target for a library built for alpha chains, so its abundance means little. This sequence joins TRBV20-1 and TRBJ2-1; 12 bases are a match to TRBD2. V lost 3 bases to trimming and J lost 1 base; unmatched junction nucleotides: 7. The CDR3 is 17 amino acids. The germline V gene encodes CDR1 DFQATT and CDR2 SNEGSKA (reference sequence). The CDR3 sequence is CSASTLAGGPSYNEQFF. The CDR3 DNA is TGCAGTGCTAGTACCCTAGCGGGAGGGCCATCCTACAATGAGCAGTTCTTC.